Shown below are 7 T cell receptor beta chains from a single sample sequenced in a study of control samples from healthy donors and cancer patients. Sequencing was performed with immunoSEQ multiplex PCR; in TCRdb, only in-frame clones are kept and a portion is missing. The table has fewer than 95,000 clones, roughly 86% seen once. The source material was blood. Every receptor here comes from a woman between 45 and 65 years old in good health.

This chain links TRBV28 with TRBJ2-3; D may be TRBD1 (5 bases). Trimming removed 3 bases from V and 1 base from J, with 11 bases in between. Germline assignment: CDR1 MDHEN and CDR2 SYDVKM. This CDR3 has 15 amino acids. DNA of the CDR3: TGTGCCAGCAGTTTTTCGCAGGGCGGCACAGATACGCAGTATTTT. The encoded protein is CASSFSQGGTDTQYF. Supplemented by reference TRBV28 and TRBJ2-3, the full variable domain reads DVKVTQSSRYLVKRTGEKVFLECVQDMDHENMFWYRQDPGLGLRLIYFSYDVKMKEKGDIPEGYSVSREKKERFSLILESASTNQTSMYLCASSFSQGGTDTQYFGPGTRLTVL.

The J gene is TRBJ2-1, the V gene TRBV18, with D perhaps being TRBD1 or TRBD2 (5 bases each). Per the germline V gene, CDR1 is KGHSH and CDR2 is LQKENI. Trimming left V 4 bases short and J 0 bases short, with 16 bases between. CDR3 length: 17 amino acids. The chain's CDR3 is CASSRSGGKGSYNEQFF. The CDR3, as DNA: TGTGCCAGCTCACGGTCTGGGGGAAAAGGCTCCTACAATGAGCAGTTCTTC.

This chain uses TRBV28 with TRBJ2-3, with D maybe TRBD2 (5 bases). V was trimmed by 6 bases and J by 3 bases, leaving 16 bases between them. This CDR3 has 15 residues. From germline, CDR1 is MDHEN and CDR2 SYDVKM. This CDR3 reads CASSGETILTDTQYF. In nucleotides, the CDR3 is TGTGCCAGCAGCGGGGAAACTATTCTAACAGATACGCAGTATTTT.

The chain links TRBV6-4 to TRBJ1-1; the D gene is possibly TRBD1 (6 bases). Per germline, CDR1 MRHNA and CDR2 SNTAGT. The CDR3 sequence is 13 residues long. V was shortened by 5 bases and J by 0 bases, with 7 bases between the two germline ends. CDR3: CASSRGLNTEAFF. DNA of the CDR3: TGTGCCAGCAGTCGGGGGCTGAACACTGAAGCTTTCTTT.

The gene calls are TRBV6-2 or TRBV6-3 and TRBJ2-3; 10 bases fit TRBD2. The CDR3 loop spans 15 amino acids. From germline, CDR1 is MNHEY and CDR2 SVGEGT. Losses at the gene ends were 5 bases for V and 5 bases for J; bases not matched to a gene: 7. Here the CDR3 DNA reads TGTGCCAGCAGTCAAGCGGGGGGGCAGGAAGATACGCAGTATTTT. This gives the protein CASSQAGGQEDTQYF.

The chain has TRBV15 and TRBJ2-7, with TRBD1 matching 7 bases. With 6 bases clipped from V and 0 bases from J, the junction kept 5 bases outside the gene matches. Germline V gene sequence: CDR1 LNHNV, CDR2 YYDKDF (reference sequence). The CDR3 length is 14 residues. Here the CDR3 reads CATRPGQSSYEQYF. The DNA for the CDR3 is TGTGCCACCAGACCGGGACAGAGCTCCTACGAGCAGTACTTC.

V is TRBV4-3 and J is TRBJ1-6; tentatively, D is TRBD1 (6 bases). Between the trimmed V and J ends, which lost 1 base and 10 bases, there was a span of 14 bases. In germline, CDR1 is LGHNA, CDR2 YSLEER. The CDR3 length is 15 residues. DNA of the CDR3: TGCGCCAGCAGCCAAGCGCCAGGGGTAGGGTCACCCCTCCACTTT. The encoded protein is CASSQAPGVGSPLHF.